Sequencing of this T cell receptor beta chain was carried out in a study of shared clonotypes between healthy human individuals. Sequenced by immunoSEQ multiplex PCR; TCRdb stores in-frame clones only, minus some. The sample has roughly 2.5 million clones, around nine tenths seen once. CDR3 length equals 13 residues. Germline V CDR1 and CDR2: SGHTS, YDEGEE. V lost 5 bases to trimming and J lost 10 bases; unmatched junction nucleotides: 9. V is TRBV5-8 and J is TRBJ2-3; TRBD1 matches at 8 bases. Specimen: naive CD4+ T cells sorted from blood. Subset denoted: CD45RA+ positively selected. The origin of this receptor is a man between 18 and 29 years old in good health. The CDR3 loop is CASSNQGAGAQYF. CDR3 nucleotides: TGTGCCAGCAGTAACCAGGGGGCTGGTGCGCAGTATTTT.